A single sample is the source of the 13 T cell receptor beta chains below, sequenced in a study of PD-1 blockade in mismatch repair-deficient tumors. Clones were sequenced by immunoSEQ multiplex PCR, and TCRdb holds only the in-frame ones, with some missing. Here the sample spans about 100,000 clones, 82% being singletons. The source was peripheral blood, collected approximately 8 months after starting pembrolizumab. These receptors all come from an adult with mismatch repair-deficient cancer.

This chain joins TRBV7-2 and TRBJ2-1; TRBD2 matches at 7 bases. In germline, CDR1 is SGHTA, CDR2 FQGNSA. Trimming removed 3 bases from V and 5 bases from J; junction bases left unmatched: 4. The CDR3 is 14 amino acids. The CDR3 DNA reads as TGTGCCAGCAGCTTGGCACTAGCGAACAATGAGCAGTTCTTC. It yields the protein CASSLALANNEQFF.

The rearrangement links TRBV7-2 to TRBJ2-1; D call uncertain. V was pared by 0 bases and J by 5 bases, with 5 bases between. The CDR3 runs 13 residues. Germline CDR1 and CDR2: SGHTA and FQGNSA. DNA for the CDR3: TGTGCCAGCAGCTTAGCGGCGGACAATGAGCAGTTCTTC. This sequence encodes CASSLAADNEQFF.

The chain has TRBV11-2 and TRBJ2-5, with 8 bases lining up with TRBD2. Germline CDR1 SGHAT, CDR2 FQNNGV. V was clipped by 4 bases and J by 5 bases; unmatched bases: 6. The CDR3 is 14 residues long. CDR3 nucleotides: TGTGCCAGCAGCTCCCGACCGGGAGGGGAGACCCAGTACTTC. Its translation: CASSSRPGGETQYF.

The chain uses TRBV11-2 and TRBJ1-1; D may be TRBD1 (5 bases). This CDR3 comprises 15 residues. The germline gives CDR1 SGHAT, CDR2 FQNNGV. Trimming removed 5 bases at V and 3 bases at J, with 16 bases between. The CDR3 here is CASSEQGAGYTEAFF. In DNA, the CDR3 is TGTGCCAGCAGCGAACAAGGGGCTGGATACACTGAAGCTTTCTTT. Drawing the rest from reference TRBV11-2 and TRBJ1-1, the complete variable domain is EAGVAQSPRYKIIEKRQSVAFWCNPISGHATLYWYQQILGQGPKLLIQFQNNGVVDDSQLPKDRFSAERLKGVDSTLKIQPAKLEDSAVYLCASSEQGAGYTEAFFGQGTRLTVV.

The chain joins TRBV27 to TRBJ1-3; a possible D gene is TRBD1 (6 bases). The CDR3 runs to 16 residues. V was trimmed by 6 bases and J by 4 bases, leaving 19 bases between them. The V gene's germline CDR1 is MNHEY and CDR2 SMNVEV (reference sequence). CDR3 sequence: CASSPLSGARGNTIYF. The CDR3 DNA follows: TGTGCCAGCAGCCCCCTATCGGGGGCGCGGGGAAACACCATATATTTT.

This clone was seen only a few times. The J gene is TRBJ1-4, the V gene TRBV9; 7 bases match TRBD1. The CDR3 is made up of 16 amino acids. Germline lookup yields CDR1 SGDLS and CDR2 YYNGEE. V dropped 2 bases and J dropped 8; count of bases not matched to a gene: 12. The CDR3 coding sequence is TGTGCCAGCAGCGTGGCCGAAGGCGGGGGACAGGAAAAACTGTTTTTT. This sequence encodes CASSVAEGGGQEKLFF.

V is TRBV19 and J is TRBJ2-3; D possibly uses TRBD1 or TRBD2 (5 bases each). V was shortened by 1 base and J by 5 bases, with 16 bases between the two germline ends. CDR3 length: 16 amino acids. Looked up from germline, CDR1 is LNHDA and CDR2 is SQIVND (reference sequence). The CDR3: CASSIGEGPRVDTQYF. Written as DNA, the CDR3 is TGTGCCAGTAGTATAGGAGAGGGGCCGAGAGTAGATACGCAGTATTTT.

J is TRBJ1-1 and V is TRBV6-5, with D unclear. V was pared by 0 bases and J by 1 base, with 9 bases between. This CDR3 has 15 amino acids. CDR1 and CDR2 from the germline V gene are MNHEY and SVGAGI. Here the CDR3 reads CASSYSLEPNTEAFF. The CDR3 nucleotides read TGTGCCAGCAGTTACTCTTTGGAACCGAACACTGAAGCTTTCTTT.

The chain carries TRBV11-3 and TRBJ1-1; no firm D call. The CDR3 loop spans 15 amino acids. The V end was cut by 1 base, the J end by 6 bases, with 15 bases between. CDR1 SGHNT and CDR2 YENEEA come from the germline V gene. CDR3 sequence (DNA): TGTGCCAGCAGCTTAGGTCTTATCTTTGGCTCTGAAGCTTTCTTT. Translated: CASSLGLIFGSEAFF.

The V call is TRBV27, the J call TRBJ1-2, with D perhaps TRBD1 (5 bases). V lost 4 bases and J lost 8, with 17 bases in between. Germline V lookup: CDR1 MNHEY, CDR2 SMNVEV (reference sequence). CDR3 length: 14 residues. In DNA, the CDR3 is TGTGCCAGCAGTTATCGAACAGGAACTAGAGGCTACACCTTC. Protein product: CASSYRTGTRGYTF.

This chain joins TRBV7-9 and TRBJ1-1; the D is unclear. Germline CDR1 SEHNR, CDR2 FQNEAQ (reference sequence). This CDR3 is built from 15 residues. Between the trimmed V and J ends, which lost 5 bases and 4 bases, there was a span of 17 bases. The chain's CDR3 is CASSPRAVASTEAFF. For the CDR3, the DNA is TGTGCCAGCAGCCCCCGGGCCGTAGCGAGCACTGAAGCTTTCTTT.

This chain uses TRBV5-5 with TRBJ2-6, with D tentatively TRBD2 (6 bases). Trimming removed 1 base from V and 2 bases from J, with 7 bases in between. The germline V gene has CDR1 SGHKS and CDR2 YYEKEE (reference sequence). The CDR3 is 15 residues long. The DNA for the CDR3 is TGTGCCAGCAGCTTGCCGGGAGCTGGGGCCAACGTCCTGACTTTC. Amino acids: CASSLPGAGANVLTF. Filled out from reference TRBV5-5 and TRBJ2-6, the complete variable domain reads DAGVTQSPTHLIKTRGQQVTLRCSPISGHKSVSWYQQVLGQGPQFIFQYYEKEERGRGNFPDRFSARQFPNYSSELNVNALLLGDSALYLCASSLPGAGANVLTFGAGSRLTVL.

The chain couples TRBV27 to TRBJ1-3; 7 bases map to TRBD1. The CDR3 spans 15 residues. CDR1 is MNHEY, CDR2 SMNVEV, per germline (reference sequence). V shed 6 bases, J shed 3 bases, and the junction held 8 bases outside the gene matches. CDR3 sequence reads: CASSVLGGGGNTIYF. The CDR3 DNA sequence: TGTGCCAGCAGCGTACTAGGGGGCGGTGGAAACACCATATATTTT.